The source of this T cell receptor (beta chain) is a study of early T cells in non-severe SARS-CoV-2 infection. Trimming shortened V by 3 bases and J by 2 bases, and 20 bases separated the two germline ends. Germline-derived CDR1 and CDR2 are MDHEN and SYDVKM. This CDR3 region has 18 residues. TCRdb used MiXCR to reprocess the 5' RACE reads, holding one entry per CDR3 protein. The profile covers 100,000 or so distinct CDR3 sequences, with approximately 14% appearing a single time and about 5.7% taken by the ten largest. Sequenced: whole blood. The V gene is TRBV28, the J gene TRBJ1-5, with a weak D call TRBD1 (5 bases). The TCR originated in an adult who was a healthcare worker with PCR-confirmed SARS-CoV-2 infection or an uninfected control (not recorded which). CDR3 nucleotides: TGTGCCAGCAGTTTTTCCCCAGGGTTAGGGGCCGGCAATCAGCCCCAGCATTTT. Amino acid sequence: CASSFSPGLGAGNQPQHF.